This TCR beta chain was observed in a study of CD8+CD57+ T cells in acquired aplastic anemia. Across the whole study: DNA recovered from sorted CD4+ and CD8+ cells had a mean of around 3.3 ug.

This CDR3 is 15 amino acids long. CDR1 is LNHNV and CDR2 is YYDKDF in the germline V gene (reference sequence). The V and J ends lost 1 base and 3 bases respectively, with 7 bases between them. In patients chosen for sequencing, flow cytometry had shown CD8+CD57+ cell expansion. Severe acquired aplastic anemia affected all patients. Blood was sampled before the patients had received any therapy. Study observations and caveats: Sharing between patients and controls was observed for twenty-nine CD8+ CDR3 sequences.

Genomic DNA constituted the template upon which TCR beta VDJ and CDR3 profiling was performed. TCRdb passed the reads through MiXCR, listing each CDR3 protein once. This table holds around 220,000 distinct CDR3 sequences, almost 50% found once. This clonotype was recorded many times. As yet, its antigen is unknown. The chain employs TRBV15 and TRBJ1-6; D uncertain. This clonotype originated in a human donor with aplastic anemia. Sequences were obtained from sorted CD4+, CD8+, or CD8+CD57+ T cells (not recorded which) from PBMCs. The CDR3 DNA reads TGTGCCACCAGCAGAGGACGGAGCTATAATTCACCCCTCCACTTT. Encoded protein: CATSRGRSYNSPLHF.